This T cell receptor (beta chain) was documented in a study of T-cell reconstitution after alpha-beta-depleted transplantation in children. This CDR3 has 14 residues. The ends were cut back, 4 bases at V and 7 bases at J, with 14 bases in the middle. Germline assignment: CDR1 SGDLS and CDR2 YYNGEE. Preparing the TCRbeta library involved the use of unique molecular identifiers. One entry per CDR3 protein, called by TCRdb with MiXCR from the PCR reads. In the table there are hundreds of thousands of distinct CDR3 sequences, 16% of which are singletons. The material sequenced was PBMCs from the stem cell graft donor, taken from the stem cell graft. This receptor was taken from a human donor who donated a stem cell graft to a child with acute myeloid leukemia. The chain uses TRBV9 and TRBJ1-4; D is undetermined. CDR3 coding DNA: TGTGCCAGCAGCCCCAGTGGGAAGGGTGAAAAACTGTTTTTT. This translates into CASSPSGKGEKLFF.